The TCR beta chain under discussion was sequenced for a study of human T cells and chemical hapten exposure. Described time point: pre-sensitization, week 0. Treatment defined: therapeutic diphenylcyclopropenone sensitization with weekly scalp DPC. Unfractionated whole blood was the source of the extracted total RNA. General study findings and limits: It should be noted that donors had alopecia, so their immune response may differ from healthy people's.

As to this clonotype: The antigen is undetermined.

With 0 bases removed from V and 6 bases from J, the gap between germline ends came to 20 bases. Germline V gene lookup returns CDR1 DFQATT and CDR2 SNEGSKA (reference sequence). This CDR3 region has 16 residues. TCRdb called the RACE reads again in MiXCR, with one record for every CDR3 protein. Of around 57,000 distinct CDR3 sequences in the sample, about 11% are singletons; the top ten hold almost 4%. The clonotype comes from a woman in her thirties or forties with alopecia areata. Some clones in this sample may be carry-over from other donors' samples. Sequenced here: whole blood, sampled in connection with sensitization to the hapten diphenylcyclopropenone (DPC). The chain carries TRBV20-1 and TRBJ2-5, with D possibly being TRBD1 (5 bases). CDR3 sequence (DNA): TGCAGTGCTAGAGATCTTCTTGGGCCAGGGAAGCAGACCCAGTACTTC. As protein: CSARDLLGPGKQTQYF.